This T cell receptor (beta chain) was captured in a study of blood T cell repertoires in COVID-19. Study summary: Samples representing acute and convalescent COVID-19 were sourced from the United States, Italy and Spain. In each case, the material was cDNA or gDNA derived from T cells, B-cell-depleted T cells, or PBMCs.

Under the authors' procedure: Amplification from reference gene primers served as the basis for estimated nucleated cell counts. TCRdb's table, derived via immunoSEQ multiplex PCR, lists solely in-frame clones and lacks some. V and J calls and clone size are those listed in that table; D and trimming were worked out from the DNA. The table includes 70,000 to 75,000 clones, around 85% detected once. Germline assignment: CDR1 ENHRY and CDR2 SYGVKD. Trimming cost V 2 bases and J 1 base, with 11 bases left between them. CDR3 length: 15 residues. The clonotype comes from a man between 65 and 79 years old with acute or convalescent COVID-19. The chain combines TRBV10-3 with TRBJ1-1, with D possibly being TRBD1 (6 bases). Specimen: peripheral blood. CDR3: CAISEDAGANTEAFF. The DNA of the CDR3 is TGTGCCATCAGTGAGGATGCAGGGGCGAACACTGAAGCTTTCTTT.